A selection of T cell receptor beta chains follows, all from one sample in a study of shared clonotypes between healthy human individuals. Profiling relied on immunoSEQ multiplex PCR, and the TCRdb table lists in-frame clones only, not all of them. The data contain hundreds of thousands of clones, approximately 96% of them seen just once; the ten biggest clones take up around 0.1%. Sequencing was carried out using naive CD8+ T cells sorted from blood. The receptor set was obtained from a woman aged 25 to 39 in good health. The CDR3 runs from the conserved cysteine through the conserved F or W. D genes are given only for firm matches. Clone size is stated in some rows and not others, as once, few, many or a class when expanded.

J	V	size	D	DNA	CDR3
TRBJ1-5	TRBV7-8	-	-	TGTGCCAGCAGCTTAGAGTCTTATAGCAATCAGCCCCAGCATTTT	CASSLESYSNQPQHF
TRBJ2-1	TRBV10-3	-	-	TGTGCCATCAGTGGGCCGGCGAACTGGGATGAGCAGTTCTTC	CAISGPANWDEQFF
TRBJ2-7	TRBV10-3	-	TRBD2	TGTGCCATCAGTGATTTGACTAGCGGTAACTACGAGCAGTACTTC	CAISDLTSGNYEQYF
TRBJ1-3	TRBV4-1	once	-	TGCGCCAGCAGCCCCCCGGGCTTTTCTGGAAACACCATATATTTT	CASSPPGFSGNTIYF
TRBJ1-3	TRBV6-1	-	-	TGTGCCAGCAGGCCGGACATCAGAAACACCATATATTTT	CASRPDIRNTIYF
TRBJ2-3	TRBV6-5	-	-	TGTGCCAGCAGTTACAGGGATACGCAGTATTTT	CASSYRDTQYF
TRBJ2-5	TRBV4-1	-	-	TGCGCCAGCAGCCAAGCGGAGTTAGTGAAAGAGACCCAGTACTTC	CASSQAELVKETQYF
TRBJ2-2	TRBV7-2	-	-	TGTGCCAGCTATTGGACCGGGGAGCTGTTTTTT	CASYWTGELFF
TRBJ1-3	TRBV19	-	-	TGTGCCAGTAGTCCGAGTAAGCAGGGTGGAAACACCATATATTTT	CASSPSKQGGNTIYF
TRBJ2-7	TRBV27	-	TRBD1	TGTGCCAGCAGTTTATCGGGACAGGGAGACGAGCAGTACTTC	CASSLSGQGDEQYF
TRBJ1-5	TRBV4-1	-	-	TGCGCCAGCAGCCAACGGGCTAGTCAGCCCCAGCATTTT	CASSQRASQPQHF
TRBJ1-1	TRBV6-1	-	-	TGTGCCAGCAGTGAAGGCGGGTTGAACACTGAAGCTTTCTTT	CASSEGGLNTEAFF
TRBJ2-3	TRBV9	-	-	TGTGCCAGCAGCGGATTTTCCACAGATACGCAGTATTTT	CASSGFSTDTQYF
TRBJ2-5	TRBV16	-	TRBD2	TGTGCCAGCAGTGACATAGCGGGAAAAGAGACCCAGTACTTC	CASSDIAGKETQYF
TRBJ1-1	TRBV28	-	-	TGTGCCAGCAGTTTACGGGCAGTTAACACTGAAGCTTTCTTT	CASSLRAVNTEAFF
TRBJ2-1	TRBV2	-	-	TGTGCCAGCTGGGGACTCCAATACAATGAGCAGTTCTTC	CASWGLQYNEQFF
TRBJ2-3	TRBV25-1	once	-	TGTGCCAGCAGTGTGGCGCACACAGATACGCAGTATTTT	CASSVAHTDTQYF
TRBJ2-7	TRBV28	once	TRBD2	TGTGCAATCAGACCCCTAGCGGGAGGTTCCTACGAGCAGTACTTC	CAIRPLAGGSYEQYF
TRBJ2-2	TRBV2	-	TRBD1	TGTGCCAGCAGTCGGACGAGGGACAGAATGAACACCGGGGAGCTGTTTTTT	CASSRTRDRMNTGELFF
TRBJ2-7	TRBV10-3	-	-	TGTGCCATCAGTGAGTCGGCGGGAAGCTCCTACGAGCAGTACTTC	CAISESAGSSYEQYF
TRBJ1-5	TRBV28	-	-	TGTGCCAGCAGCAGGAGAAATAGCAATCAGCCCCAGCATTTT	CASSRRNSNQPQHF
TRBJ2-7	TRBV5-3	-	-	TGTGCCAGAAGCGAGGGACACCCCTACGAGCAGTACTTC	CARSEGHPYEQYF
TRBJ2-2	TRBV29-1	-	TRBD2	TGCAGCGTTGATGGACTAGCGGGAAGGAACACCGGGGAGCTGTTTTTT	CSVDGLAGRNTGELFF
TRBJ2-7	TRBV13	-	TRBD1	TGTGCCAGCAGCTCGCTTCGCGGGACAGGGAGGTACGAGCAGTACTTC	CASSSLRGTGRYEQYF
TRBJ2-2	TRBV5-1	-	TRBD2	TGCGCCAGCAGAGGTGAGGTTGGCGGGAGTTTTCCCGGGGAGCTGTTTTTT	CASRGEVGGSFPGELFF
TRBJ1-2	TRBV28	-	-	TGTGCCAGCAGCCTTACAGCGAACTATGGCTACACCTTC	CASSLTANYGYTF
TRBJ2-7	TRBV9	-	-	TGTGCCAGCAGCGCCAGGGTTTCCTACGAGCAGTACTTC	CASSARVSYEQYF
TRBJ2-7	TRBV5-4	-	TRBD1	TGTGCCAGCAGCTTGGGGGACAGGAACTACGAGCAGTACTTC	CASSLGDRNYEQYF